The sequence of this T cell receptor (beta chain) was determined in a study of tumor and adjacent non-tumor tissue in lung cancer. Study background: Aged about 31 to 80 years, patients included more than nine men and a few women with stage I to III disease. General observations from the study: Tumor repertoires had a smaller top 100 clone share than normal lung. Compared with tumor, normal lung showed significantly lower TCR diversity.

Germline V gene sequence: CDR1 SGHKS, CDR2 YYEKEE (reference sequence). The CDR3 consists of 13 residues. The library came from three nested PCR rounds adapted from ARM-PCR protocols. TCRdb independently ran MiXCR on the multiplex PCR reads; one entry per CDR3 protein. The repertoire includes 90,000 to 100,000 distinct CDR3 sequences, roughly 78% of them detected once, and 30% sits in the top ten. This clonotype was observed a few times. The antigen is unknown. A read error may produce the germline difference seen at one junction end. This sample's RNA came from whole unsorted tissue. More than 3 cm separated this lung sample from the edge of the tumor.

This TCR derives from a man aged 55 to 69 with small cell lung cancer. Source material: distant non-tumor lung tissue. This rearrangement joins TRBV5-5 to TRBJ2-7, with D maybe TRBD1 (6 bases). Here the CDR3 reads CTSSLRDTYEQYF. The DNA for the CDR3 is TGTACCAGCAGCCTCAGGGACACCTACGAGCAGTACTTC.